The 16 T cell receptor beta chains presented below share a single source sample, sequenced in a study of T cells in Graves' hyperthyroidism and ophthalmopathy. Amplified TCR beta CDR3 regions derived from RNA transcripts. An initial round of RT-PCR targeting the TCR CDR3 relied on the HTBI primer set. TCRdb processed the multiplex PCR reads anew with MiXCR; each CDR3 protein has one entry. The repertoire includes about 610,000 distinct CDR3 sequences, roughly 50% of them detected once, and approximately 8.4% sits in the top ten. The sequenced sample consisted of peripheral blood or thyroid tissue (not recorded which). The origin of the receptors is a woman younger than 35 with Graves' hyperthyroidism.

This clonotype has a count of ten or more. The J gene is TRBJ1-1, the V gene TRBV18; D gene unclear. Germline values: CDR1 KGHSH, CDR2 LQKENI. Between the trimmed V and J ends, which lost 5 bases and 3 bases, there was a span of 10 bases. This CDR3 has 13 residues. The CDR3 coding sequence is TGTGCCAGCTCAATCGACGGGGACACTGAAGCTTTCTTT. It is translated as CASSIDGDTEAFF. The full variable domain, completed using reference TRBV18 and TRBJ1-1, is NAGVMQNPRHLVRRRGQEARLRCSPMKGHSHVYWYRQLPEEGLKFMVYLQKENIIDESGMPKERFSAEFPKEGPSILRIQQVVRGDSAAYFCASSIDGDTEAFFGQGTRLTVV.

The rearrangement uses TRBV27 and TRBJ2-7; TRBD2 agrees at 9 bases. The end of the DNA aligns better with TRBJ2-1, so the J call may be wrong. In germline, CDR1 is MNHEY, CDR2 SMNVEV (reference sequence). The CDR3 consists of 13 residues. In DNA form, the CDR3 reads TGTGCCAGCAGGCTCTCTAGCGGGGATGAGCAGTTCTTC. This codes for CASRLSSGDEQFF.

V gene TRBV29-1 combines with J gene TRBJ1-1, with TRBD1 matching 8 bases. The CDR3 sequence is 13 residues long. The V segment lost 7 bases and the J segment 2 bases; nucleotides outside the gene matches: 6. Looked up from germline, CDR1 is SQVTM and CDR2 is ANQGSEA. CDR3 DNA: TGCAGCGCTAGACAGGGGAAAAACACTGAAGCTTTCTTT. Translated, it gives CSARQGKNTEAFF.

Ten or more counts support this clonotype. This sequence joins TRBV7-3 and TRBJ2-7; TRBD2 aligns across 7 bases. The CDR3 loop spans 13 amino acids. Germline CDR1 is SGHTA and CDR2 is FQGTGA. The V and J ends lost 4 bases and 6 bases, in that order; junction bases with no gene match: 6. The CDR3 DNA reads TGTGCCAGCAGCTCGAGCGGGACCCGCGAGCAGTACTTC. Amino acid sequence: CASSSSGTREQYF. Together with reference TRBV7-3 and TRBJ2-7, the CDR3 gives the full variable domain: GAGVSQTPSNKVTEKGKYVELRCDPISGHTALYWYRQSLGQGPEFLIYFQGTGAADDSGLPNDRFFAVRPEGSVSTLKIQRTERGDSAVYLCASSSSGTREQYFGPGTRLTVT.

In its sample, this clonotype was seen many times. The chain has TRBV5-1 and TRBJ1-1; D uncertain. Germline CDR1 reads SGHRS; CDR2 reads YFSETQ. The germline V and J ends were trimmed by 0 bases and 5 bases, with 8 bases remaining between them. The CDR3 runs to 13 residues. The CDR3 DNA sequence: TGCGCCAGCAGCTTGGACGGAGGGACTGAAGCTTTCTTT. This encodes CASSLDGGTEAFF.

The rearrangement uses TRBV19 and TRBJ1-1; no reliable D call. Deletions cut 6 bases from V and 7 bases from J, with 18 bases between. The CDR3 is 14 residues long. CDR1 is LNHDA and CDR2 is SQIVND in the germline V gene (reference sequence). The CDR3 DNA reads TGTGCCAGTAGAAAGGTAGGAAGCTACAATGAAGCTTTCTTT. Translated, it gives CASRKVGSYNEAFF.

The J gene is TRBJ2-5, the V gene TRBV10-3, with 8 bases matching TRBD1. The germline V gene encodes CDR1 ENHRY and CDR2 SYGVKD. The CDR3 has 14 amino acids. Losses at the gene ends were 11 bases for V and 5 bases for J; bases not matched to a gene: 13. CDR3 protein: CAFQGGTGRETQYF. CDR3 in DNA: TGTGCCTTTCAGGGCGGGACAGGTCGGGAGACCCAGTACTTC.

This clonotype was observed many times. The rearrangement uses TRBV4-1 and TRBJ1-1, with 10 bases identical to TRBD1. Germline V gene data show CDR1 as MGHRA and CDR2 as YSYEKL. With 4 bases clipped from V and 4 bases from J, the junction kept 12 bases outside the gene matches. The CDR3 contains 17 residues. The DNA of the CDR3 is TGCGCCAGCAGCCCCTCCGTCTCCCGGGACAGGGGCACTGAAGCTTTCTTT. Translation gives CASSPSVSRDRGTEAFF.

V usage is TRBV7-9 and J usage is TRBJ2-2; D perhaps matches TRBD2 (6 bases). Trimming left V 3 bases short and J 7 bases short, with 9 bases between. This CDR3 region has 13 residues. The V gene's germline CDR1 is SEHNR and CDR2 FQNEAQ (reference sequence). The CDR3 coding sequence is TGTGCCAGCAGCTTGGCGGGGCACGGGGAGCTGTTTTTT. Protein: CASSLAGHGELFF.

This clonotype showed up many times. V and J are TRBV20-1 and TRBJ2-7; TRBD2 is a possible D gene (5 bases). Germline V gene sequence: CDR1 DFQATT, CDR2 SNEGSKA (reference sequence). The CDR3 runs to 14 residues. V lost 3 bases, J lost 0 bases, and 12 bases lay in between. The CDR3 spells CSASGIQSSYEQYF. DNA for the CDR3: TGCAGTGCTAGCGGGATCCAAAGCTCCTACGAGCAGTACTTC.

There are a few counts of this clonotype. The chain is built from TRBV24-1 and TRBJ2-6, with D tentatively TRBD2 (5 bases). CDR1 KGHDR and CDR2 SFDVKD come from the germline V gene. The CDR3 is 19 residues long. V dropped 11 bases and J dropped 0 bases, with 25 bases sitting between them. The CDR3 nucleotides are TGTGCCAGCTCACCCGAGAGGTGGACTTACAGCTCTGGGGCCAACGTCCTGACTTTC. Translating it yields CASSPERWTYSSGANVLTF.

This chain uses TRBV7-2 with TRBJ2-7, with 8 nucleotides matching TRBD1. Trimming cost V 3 bases and J 3 bases; bases outside gene matches: 7. CDR1 SGHTA and CDR2 FQGNSA come from the germline V gene. This CDR3 contains 15 residues. Here the CDR3 DNA reads TGTGCCAGCAGCTTGGAGGACAGGGTTGGCTACGAGCAGTACTTC. This encodes CASSLEDRVGYEQYF. Together with reference TRBV7-2 and TRBJ2-7, the CDR3 gives the full variable domain: GAGVSQSPSNKVTEKGKDVELRCDPISGHTALYWYRQSLGQGLEFLIYFQGNSAPDKSGLPSDRFSAERTGGSVSTLTIQRTQQEDSAVYLCASSLEDRVGYEQYFGPGTRLTVT.

This clonotype was found a few times. The chain combines TRBV7-8 with TRBJ2-3; TRBD2 matches 8 bases. Trimming took 6 bases from V and 1 from J; bases not matched to a gene: 9. Germline-derived CDR1 and CDR2 are SGHVS and FQNEAQ. The CDR3 spans 16 residues. CDR3: CASRLTSEARTDTQYF. For the CDR3, the DNA is TGTGCCAGCAGACTGACTAGCGAAGCTCGCACAGATACGCAGTATTTT.

The V call is TRBV15, the J call TRBJ1-5; 8 nucleotides match TRBD1. The trim removed 3 bases at V and 5 bases at J, leaving 9 bases unmatched. The CDR3 contains 16 residues. Germline V gene sequence: CDR1 LNHNV, CDR2 YYDKDF (reference sequence). The chain's CDR3 is CATSRGPGTGDQPQHF. CDR3 nucleotide sequence: TGTGCCACCAGCAGGGGCCCGGGGACAGGTGATCAGCCCCAGCATTTT.

This chain uses TRBV12-5 with TRBJ1-5; 11 positions match TRBD1. Trimming removed 0 bases from V and 3 bases from J; junction bases left unmatched: 13. The CDR3 extends over 20 amino acids. The V gene's germline CDR1 is LGHNT and CDR2 FRNRAP. CDR3 in amino acids: CASGLVPGPWTGGLNQPQHF. In DNA form, the CDR3 reads TGTGCTAGTGGTTTGGTCCCAGGTCCTTGGACAGGGGGCCTCAATCAGCCCCAGCATTTT.

The V call is TRBV20-1, the J call TRBJ1-3; no firm D call. The germline V gene encodes CDR1 DFQATT and CDR2 SNEGSKA (reference sequence). This CDR3 is built from 14 residues. The V and J ends lost 2 bases and 5 bases respectively, with 13 bases between them. The DNA for the CDR3 is TGCAGTGCTAGACCGAGAGGTTTGAGAAACACCATATATTTT. It codes for CSARPRGLRNTIYF.